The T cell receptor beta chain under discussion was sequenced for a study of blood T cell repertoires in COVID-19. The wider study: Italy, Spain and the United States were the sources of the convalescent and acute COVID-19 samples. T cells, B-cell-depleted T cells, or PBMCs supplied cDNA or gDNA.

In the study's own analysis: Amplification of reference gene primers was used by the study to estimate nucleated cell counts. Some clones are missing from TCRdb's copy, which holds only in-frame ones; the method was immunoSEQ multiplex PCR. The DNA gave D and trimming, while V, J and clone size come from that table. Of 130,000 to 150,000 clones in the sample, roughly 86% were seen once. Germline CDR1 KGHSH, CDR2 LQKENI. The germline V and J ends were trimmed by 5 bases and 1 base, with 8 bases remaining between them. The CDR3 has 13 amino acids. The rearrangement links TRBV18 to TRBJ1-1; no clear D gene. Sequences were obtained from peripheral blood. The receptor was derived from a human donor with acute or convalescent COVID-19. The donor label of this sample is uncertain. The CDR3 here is CASSTTGNTEAFF. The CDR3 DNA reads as TGTGCCAGCTCAACTACGGGGAACACTGAAGCTTTCTTT.